This record covers a single T cell receptor beta chain. The germline V gene encodes CDR1 LNHDA and CDR2 SQIVND (reference sequence). The CDR3 extends over 16 amino acids. Unmatched junction bases numbered 9, after V lost 5 bases and J lost 6 bases. Original data processing: How many nucleated cells were present was estimated from reference gene primer amplification. This table comes from immunoSEQ multiplex PCR, and its TCRdb copy is limited to in-frame clones, with some not included. V, J and clone size were drawn from that table, and D and trimming were deduced from the DNA. The repertoire holds under 200,000 clones, approximately 88% seen once, with roughly 2.8% in the top ten. This record comes from a study of blood T cell repertoires in COVID-19. Across the whole study: Samples representing acute and convalescent COVID-19 were sourced from the United States, Italy and Spain. T cells, B-cell-depleted T cells, or PBMCs supplied cDNA or gDNA.

The chain joins TRBV19 to TRBJ2-2; 10 bases fit TRBD1. Sequencing was done on a sample of peripheral blood. This receptor was identified in a woman in her sixties with acute or convalescent COVID-19. The CDR3 region is CASSPWDRGSAGELFF. CDR3 coding DNA: TGTGCCAGTAGTCCATGGGACAGGGGTTCGGCCGGGGAGCTGTTTTTT.